This is a list of T cell receptor beta chains from one sample in a study of shared clonotypes between healthy human individuals. Clones were read by immunoSEQ multiplex PCR, and TCRdb kept only the in-frame ones, dropping some. Here the sample spans around 2,000,000 clones, around 95% being singletons. Sequenced input: naive CD4+ T cells sorted from blood. These receptor sequences come from a man aged 18-30 years in good health. CDR3s include the opening cysteine and the closing phenylalanine or tryptophan. A D gene is named only where the DNA matches it firmly.

V gene: TRBV5-1; D gene: -; CDR3 protein: CASSAQGVFSYEQYF
V gene: TRBV28; D gene: -; CDR3 protein: CASSSLNTGELFF
V gene: TRBV5-1; D gene: -; CDR3 protein: CASSWAPQGEQYF
V gene: TRBV7-9; D gene: -; CDR3 protein: CASHDAANVLTF
V gene: TRBV6-5; D gene: TRBD1; CDR3 protein: CASSRQGAAFF
V gene: TRBV14; D gene: TRBD1; CDR3 protein: CASSTAPTGDEQYF
V gene: TRBV5-1; D gene: -; CDR3 protein: CASSLDRARYEQYF
V gene: TRBV5-4; D gene: -; CDR3 protein: CASSLGGVILAGELFF
V gene: TRBV7-2; D gene: -; CDR3 protein: CASSSNSPLHF
V gene: TRBV6-5; D gene: -; CDR3 protein: CASTYSGQTNYGYTF